One sample yielded the 5 T cell receptor beta chains listed below, sequenced in a study of cytomegalovirus exposure and HLA in healthy donors. It was with 60 Vbeta and 13 Jbeta primers that the PCR ran. Only in-frame clones appear in the TCRdb table, and some are missing; sequencing was by immunoSEQ multiplex PCR. Of some 170,000 clones in the sample, roughly four fifths are singletons; the top ten hold around 4.3%. The sample was PBMCs. The receptors come from a man aged 50 or older in good health and CMV-seropositive.

This rearrangement joins TRBV7-9 to TRBJ2-7; no reliable D call. CDR1 and CDR2 from the germline V gene are SEHNR and FQNEAQ (reference sequence). The CDR3 sequence is 15 residues long. V was cut by 1 base and J by 2 bases, with 12 bases left in between. Here the CDR3 reads CASSLVPTPPYEQYF. DNA for the CDR3: TGTGCCAGCAGCTTAGTCCCGACTCCACCCTACGAGCAGTACTTC.

In nucleotides, the CDR3 is TGTGCCAGCTCACCACCGTCGGCGGGGGCGGGCACCGGGGAGCTGTTTTTT. This sequence encodes CASSPPSAGAGTGELFF. J is TRBJ2-2 and V is TRBV18; D is perhaps TRBD2 (7 bases). The germline CDR1 and CDR2 sequences are KGHSH and LQKENI. Trimming removed 0 bases from V and 4 bases from J, with 15 bases in between. CDR3 length equals 17 residues.

The rearrangement joins TRBV28 to TRBJ1-6; TRBD1 agrees at 9 bases. CDR1 MDHEN and CDR2 SYDVKM come from the germline V gene. J lost 12 bases, V lost 5 bases, and 8 bases had no gene match. The CDR3 runs to 14 residues. The CDR3 DNA reads as TGTGCCAGCAGTCCCGGGGACAGGGATGGACCCCTCCACTTT. As protein: CASSPGDRDGPLHF.

This clone is a singleton in its sample. The chain recombines TRBV28 with TRBJ2-7; 8 bases align to TRBD2. Unmatched junction bases numbered 2, after V lost 1 base and J lost 3 bases. The CDR3 extends over 14 amino acids. Germline loops: CDR1 MDHEN, CDR2 SYDVKM. CDR3 amino acids: CASSLSGGFYEQYF. CDR3 coding DNA: TGTGCCAGCAGTTTATCGGGGGGGTTCTACGAGCAGTACTTC.

V usage is TRBV4-1 and J usage is TRBJ2-3, with 9 bases aligning to TRBD2. CDR3 length: 17 residues. In germline, CDR1 is MGHRA, CDR2 YSYEKL. Trimming took 0 bases from V and 6 from J; bases not matched to a gene: 10. CDR3 amino acids: CASSQDPGGRATDTQYF. The DNA of the CDR3 is TGCGCCAGCAGCCAAGATCCCGGCGGGAGGGCCACTGATACGCAGTATTTT.